This T cell receptor beta chain was captured by sequencing in a study of beta chain features in type 1 diabetes. This clone was counted between two and nine times. Its matching antigen is unknown. Expressed TCRB transcripts were sequenced after all isolated RNA was converted to cDNA. Assay used: immunoSEQ multiplex PCR; TCRdb lists only in-frame clones, some missing. The repertoire holds roughly 230,000 clones, with 9.5% to 13% as singletons. Study-level results: Amplification by PCR could prefer shorter templates, with the same effect in patients and controls. Patients' naive, central memory and Treg TCRB repertoires seemed closer to one another than those of healthy donors. Type 1 diabetes patients showed a moderate but significant shortening of TCRB CDR3s in all four CD4+ subsets.

V was pared by 7 bases and J by 4 bases, with 14 bases between. Germline V gene data show CDR1 as SQVTM and CDR2 as ANQGSEA. CDR3 length equals 12 residues. This sequence joins TRBV29-1 and TRBJ2-7; D may be TRBD1 (6 bases). The sample consisted of naive CD4+ T cells from blood. This sequence was found in a man aged 25-45 years with type 1 diabetes. Here the CDR3 reads CSAQTGPYEQYF. The CDR3 DNA reads TGCAGCGCCCAGACAGGCCCTTACGAGCAGTACTTC.